One T cell receptor (beta chain) is described in this entry. Here immunoSEQ multiplex PCR was the method, and the copy in TCRdb shows in-frame clones only, minus some. Seen here are about 88,000 clones, about 88% observed once, and the top ten hold roughly 3%. This sample is part of a study of blood T cell repertoires in COVID-19. The ends were cut back, 3 bases at V and 11 bases at J, with 16 bases in the middle. Germline V gene data show CDR1 as MDHEN and CDR2 as SYDVKM. This CDR3 spans 13 amino acids. The receptor was isolated from a woman at least 80 years old with acute or convalescent COVID-19. The chain employs TRBV28 and TRBJ1-1; D ambiguous. Sequencing input: peripheral blood. The CDR3 DNA sequence: TGTGCCAGCAGTTTGAACGCCGGAGTGCGGGCTTTCTTT. Protein product: CASSLNAGVRAFF.